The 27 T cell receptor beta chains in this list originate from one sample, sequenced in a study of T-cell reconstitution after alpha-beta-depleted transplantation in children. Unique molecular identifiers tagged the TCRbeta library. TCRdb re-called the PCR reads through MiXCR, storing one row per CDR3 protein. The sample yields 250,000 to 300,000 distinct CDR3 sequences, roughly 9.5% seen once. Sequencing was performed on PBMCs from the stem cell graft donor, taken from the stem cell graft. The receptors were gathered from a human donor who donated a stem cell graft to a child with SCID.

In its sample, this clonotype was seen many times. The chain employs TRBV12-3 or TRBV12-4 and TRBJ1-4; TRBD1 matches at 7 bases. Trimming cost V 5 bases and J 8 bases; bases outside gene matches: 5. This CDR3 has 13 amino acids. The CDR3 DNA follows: TGTGCCAGCAGTCCCCAGACAGGGGAAAAACTGTTTTTT. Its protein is CASSPQTGEKLFF.

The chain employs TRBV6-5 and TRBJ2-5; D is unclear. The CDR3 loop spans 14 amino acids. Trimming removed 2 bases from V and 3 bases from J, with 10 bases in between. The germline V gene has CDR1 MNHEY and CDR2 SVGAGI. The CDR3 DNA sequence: TGTGCCAGCAGTTACGACCATAGGAAAGAGACCCAGTACTTC. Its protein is CASSYDHRKETQYF.

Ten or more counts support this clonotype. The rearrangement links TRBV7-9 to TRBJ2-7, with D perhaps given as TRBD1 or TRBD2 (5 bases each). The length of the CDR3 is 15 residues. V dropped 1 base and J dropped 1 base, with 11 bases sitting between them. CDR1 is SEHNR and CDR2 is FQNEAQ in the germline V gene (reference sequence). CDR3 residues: CASSLGPGRSYEQYF. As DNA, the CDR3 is TGTGCCAGCAGCTTAGGTCCAGGGAGATCCTACGAGCAGTACTTC. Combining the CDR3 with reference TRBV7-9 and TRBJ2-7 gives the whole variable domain DTGVSQNPRHKITKRGQNVTFRCDPISEHNRLYWYRQTLGQGPEFLTYFQNEAQLEKSRLLSDRFSAERPKGSFSTLEIQRTEQGDSAMYLCASSLGPGRSYEQYFGPGTRLTVT.

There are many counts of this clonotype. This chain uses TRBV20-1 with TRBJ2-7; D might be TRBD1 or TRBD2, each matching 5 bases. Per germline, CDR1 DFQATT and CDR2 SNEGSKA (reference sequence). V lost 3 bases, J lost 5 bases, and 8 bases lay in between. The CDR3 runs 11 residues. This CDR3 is CSARRGNEQYF. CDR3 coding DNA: TGCAGTGCTAGGAGGGGCAACGAGCAGTACTTC.

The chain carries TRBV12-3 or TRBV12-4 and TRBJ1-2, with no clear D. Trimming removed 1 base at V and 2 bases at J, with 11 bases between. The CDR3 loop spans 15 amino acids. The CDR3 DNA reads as TGTGCCAGCAGTTTAGGGACTCCTTCCAACTATGGCTACACCTTC. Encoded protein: CASSLGTPSNYGYTF.

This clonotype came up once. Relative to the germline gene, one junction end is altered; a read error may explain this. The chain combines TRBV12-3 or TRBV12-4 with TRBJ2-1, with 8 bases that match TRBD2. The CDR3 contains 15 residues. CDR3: CATSLRGGFYNEQFF. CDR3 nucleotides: TGTGCCACCAGTTTACGGGGGGGTTTCTACAATGAGCAGTTCTTC.

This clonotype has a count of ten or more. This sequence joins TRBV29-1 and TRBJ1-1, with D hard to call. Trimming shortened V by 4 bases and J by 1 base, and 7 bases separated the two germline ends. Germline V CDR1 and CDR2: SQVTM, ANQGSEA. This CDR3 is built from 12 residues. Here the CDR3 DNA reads TGCAGCGTTGTGGCAGGGAACACTGAAGCTTTCTTT. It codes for CSVVAGNTEAFF.

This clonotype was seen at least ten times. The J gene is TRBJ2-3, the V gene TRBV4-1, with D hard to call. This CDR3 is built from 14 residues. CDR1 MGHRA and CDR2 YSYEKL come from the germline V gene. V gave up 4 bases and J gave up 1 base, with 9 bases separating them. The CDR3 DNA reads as TGCGCCAGCAGCCCAAGATCTGGCACAGATACGCAGTATTTT. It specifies CASSPRSGTDTQYF.

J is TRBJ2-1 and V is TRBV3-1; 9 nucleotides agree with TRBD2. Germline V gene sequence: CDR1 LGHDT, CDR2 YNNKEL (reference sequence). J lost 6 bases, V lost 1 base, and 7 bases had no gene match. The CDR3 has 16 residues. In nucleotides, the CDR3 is TGTGCCAGCAGCCAAGTTGGCGGGGGGGTTCCCAATGAGCAGTTCTTC. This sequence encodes CASSQVGGGVPNEQFF.

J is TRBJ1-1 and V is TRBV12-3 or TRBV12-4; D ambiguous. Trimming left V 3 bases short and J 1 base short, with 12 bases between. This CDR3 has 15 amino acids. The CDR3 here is CASSLGGISNTEAFF. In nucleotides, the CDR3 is TGTGCCAGCAGTTTGGGAGGGATCTCGAACACTGAAGCTTTCTTT.

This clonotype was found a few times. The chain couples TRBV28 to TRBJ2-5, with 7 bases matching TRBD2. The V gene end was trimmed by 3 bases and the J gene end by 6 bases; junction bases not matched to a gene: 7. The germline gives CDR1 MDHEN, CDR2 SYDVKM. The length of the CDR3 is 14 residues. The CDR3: CASSFALGGKTQYF. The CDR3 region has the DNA TGTGCCAGCAGTTTTGCTCTGGGGGGGAAGACCCAGTACTTC.

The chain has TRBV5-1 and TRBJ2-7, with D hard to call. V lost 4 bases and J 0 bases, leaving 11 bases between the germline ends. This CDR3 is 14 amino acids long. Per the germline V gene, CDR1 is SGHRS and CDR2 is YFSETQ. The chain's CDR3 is CASSEEVSSYEQYF. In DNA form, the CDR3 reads TGCGCCAGCAGCGAAGAAGTTAGCTCCTACGAGCAGTACTTC.

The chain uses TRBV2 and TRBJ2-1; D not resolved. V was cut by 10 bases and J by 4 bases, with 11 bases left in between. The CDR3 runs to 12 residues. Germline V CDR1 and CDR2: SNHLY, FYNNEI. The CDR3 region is CATLSRYNEQFF. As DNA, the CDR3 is TGTGCCACCCTTTCCCGTTACAATGAGCAGTTCTTC.

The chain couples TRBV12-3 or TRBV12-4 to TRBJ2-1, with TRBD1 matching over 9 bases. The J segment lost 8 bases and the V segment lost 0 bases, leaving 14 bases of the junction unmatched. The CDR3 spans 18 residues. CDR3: CASSLARDRVISSDEQFF. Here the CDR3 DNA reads TGTGCCAGCAGTTTAGCGCGGGACAGGGTCATAAGTAGCGATGAGCAGTTCTTC.

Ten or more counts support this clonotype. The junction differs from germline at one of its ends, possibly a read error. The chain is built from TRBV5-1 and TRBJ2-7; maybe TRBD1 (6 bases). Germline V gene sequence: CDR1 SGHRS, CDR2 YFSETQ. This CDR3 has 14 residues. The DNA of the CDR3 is TGTGCCAGCAGCTTAGGGGGTAGCTCCTACGAGCAGTACTTC. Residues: CASSLGGSSYEQYF. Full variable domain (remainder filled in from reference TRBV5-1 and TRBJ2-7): KAGVTQTPRYLIKTRGQQVTLSCSPISGHRSVSWYQQTPGQGLQFLFEYFSETQRNKGNFPGRFSGRQFSNSRSEMNVSTLELGDSALYLCASSLGGSSYEQYFGPGTRLTVT.

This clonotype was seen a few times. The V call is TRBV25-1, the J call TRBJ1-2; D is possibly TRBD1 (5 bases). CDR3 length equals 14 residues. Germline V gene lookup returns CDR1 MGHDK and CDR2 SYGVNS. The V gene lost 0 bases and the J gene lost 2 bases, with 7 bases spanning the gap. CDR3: CASSEYGQNYGYTF. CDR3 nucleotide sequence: TGTGCCAGCAGTGAATATGGACAAAACTATGGCTACACCTTC.

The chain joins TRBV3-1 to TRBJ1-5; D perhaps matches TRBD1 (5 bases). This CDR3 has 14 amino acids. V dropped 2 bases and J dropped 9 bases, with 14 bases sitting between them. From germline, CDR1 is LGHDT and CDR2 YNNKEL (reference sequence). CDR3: CASSQPGQGAPQHF. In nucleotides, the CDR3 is TGTGCCAGCAGCCAACCGGGTCAGGGTGCGCCCCAGCATTTT. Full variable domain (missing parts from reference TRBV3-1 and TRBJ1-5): DTAVSQTPKYLVTQMGNDKSIKCEQNLGHDTMYWYKQDSKKFLKIMFSYNNKELIINETVPNRFSPKSPDKAHLNLHINSLELGDSAVYFCASSQPGQGAPQHFGDGTRLSIL.

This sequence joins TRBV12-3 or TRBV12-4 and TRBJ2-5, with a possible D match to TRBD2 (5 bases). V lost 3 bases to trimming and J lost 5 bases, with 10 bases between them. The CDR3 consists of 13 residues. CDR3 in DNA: TGTGCCAGCAGTTTCCCCGGGATTGAGACCCAGTACTTC. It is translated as CASSFPGIETQYF.

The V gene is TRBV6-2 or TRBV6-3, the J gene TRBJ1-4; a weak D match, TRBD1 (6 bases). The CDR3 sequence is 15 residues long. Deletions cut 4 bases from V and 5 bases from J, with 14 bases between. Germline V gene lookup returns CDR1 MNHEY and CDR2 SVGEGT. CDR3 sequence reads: CASSSGQPGNEKLFF. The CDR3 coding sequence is TGTGCCAGCAGTTCAGGACAGCCGGGGAATGAAAAACTGTTTTTT.

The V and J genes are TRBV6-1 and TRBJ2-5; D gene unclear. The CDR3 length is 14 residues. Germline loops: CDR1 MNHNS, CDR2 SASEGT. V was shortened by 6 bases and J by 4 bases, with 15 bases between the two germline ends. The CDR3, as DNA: TGTGCCAGCAGCCCTACTCGGAGCATAGAGACCCAGTACTTC. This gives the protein CASSPTRSIETQYF.

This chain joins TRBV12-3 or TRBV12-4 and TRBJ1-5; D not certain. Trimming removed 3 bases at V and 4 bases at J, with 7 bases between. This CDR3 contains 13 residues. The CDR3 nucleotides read TGTGCCAGCAGTTTCGAGGCTAATCAGCCCCAGCATTTT. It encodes CASSFEANQPQHF.

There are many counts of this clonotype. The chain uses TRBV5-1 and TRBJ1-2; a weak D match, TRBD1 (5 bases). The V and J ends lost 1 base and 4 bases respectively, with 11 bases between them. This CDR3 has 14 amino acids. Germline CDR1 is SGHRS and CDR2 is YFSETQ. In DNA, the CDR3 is TGCGCCAGCAGCTTGTTTCAGGGAACCTATGGCTACACCTTC. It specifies CASSLFQGTYGYTF.

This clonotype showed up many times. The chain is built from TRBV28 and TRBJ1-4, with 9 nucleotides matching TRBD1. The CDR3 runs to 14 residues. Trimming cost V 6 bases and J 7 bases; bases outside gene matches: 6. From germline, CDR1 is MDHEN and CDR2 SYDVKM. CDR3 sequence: CASRSPDRGEKLFF. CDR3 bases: TGTGCCAGCAGATCTCCGGACAGGGGTGAAAAACTGTTTTTT. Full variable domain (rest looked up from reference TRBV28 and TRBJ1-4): DVKVTQSSRYLVKRTGEKVFLECVQDMDHENMFWYRQDPGLGLRLIYFSYDVKMKEKGDIPEGYSVSREKKERFSLILESASTNQTSMYLCASRSPDRGEKLFFGSGTQLSVL.

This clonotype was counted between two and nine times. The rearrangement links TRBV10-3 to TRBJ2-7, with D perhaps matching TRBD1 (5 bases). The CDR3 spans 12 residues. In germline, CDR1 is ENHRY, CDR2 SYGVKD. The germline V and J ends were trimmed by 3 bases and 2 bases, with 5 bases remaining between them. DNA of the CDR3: TGTGCCATCAGTGAACAGGCCTACGAGCAGTACTTC. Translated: CAISEQAYEQYF.

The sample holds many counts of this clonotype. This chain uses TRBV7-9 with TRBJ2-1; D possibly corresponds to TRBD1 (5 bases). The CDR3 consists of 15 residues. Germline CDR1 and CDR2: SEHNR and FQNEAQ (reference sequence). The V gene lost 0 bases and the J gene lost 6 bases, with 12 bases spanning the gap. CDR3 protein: CASSLAPRVGNEQFF. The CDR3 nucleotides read TGTGCCAGCAGCTTAGCGCCCAGGGTGGGCAATGAGCAGTTCTTC.

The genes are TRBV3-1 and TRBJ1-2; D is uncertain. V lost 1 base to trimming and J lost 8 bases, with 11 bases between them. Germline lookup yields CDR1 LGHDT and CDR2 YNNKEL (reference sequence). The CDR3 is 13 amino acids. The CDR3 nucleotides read TGTGCCAGCAGCCAAGTGGGCTGGGAGGGCTACACCTTC. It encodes CASSQVGWEGYTF.

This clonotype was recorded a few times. The CDR3 sequence is CASSPQETGAGGDTQYF. For the CDR3, the DNA is TGTGCCAGCTCACCACAAGAGACAGGGGCCGGAGGAGATACGCAGTATTTT. The chain combines TRBV18 with TRBJ2-3, with 8 bases fitting TRBD1. CDR3 length: 17 residues. J gave up 5 bases and V 1 base, and 11 bases lay outside the gene matches. Germline assignment: CDR1 KGHSH and CDR2 LQKENI.